The 16 T cell receptor beta chains listed next were all sequenced from one sample in a study of blood T cell repertoires in COVID-19. The data were produced by immunoSEQ multiplex PCR, yet TCRdb's version contains in-frame clones alone and is incomplete. The table lists roughly 300,000 clones, over 75% of them singletons. Sequenced material: peripheral blood. The source is a human donor in a cohort sampled during active COVID-19.

The genes are TRBV19 and TRBJ1-1; perhaps TRBD1 as D (6 bases). V was shortened by 4 bases and J by 5 bases, with 11 bases between the two germline ends. The CDR3 runs 13 residues. The V gene's germline CDR1 is LNHDA and CDR2 SQIVND (reference sequence). CDR3 in DNA: TGTGCCAGTAGTAACAGGGTTGGTACTGAAGCTTTCTTT. Amino acid sequence: CASSNRVGTEAFF.

The rearrangement links TRBV19 to TRBJ1-6; 7 nucleotides align to TRBD1. Germline V lookup: CDR1 LNHDA, CDR2 SQIVND (reference sequence). The CDR3 contains 14 residues. The junction had 5 bases not matched to a gene; V was cut back by 5 bases and J by 7 bases. The CDR3 here is CASSEPGQNSPLHF. The CDR3 bases are TGTGCCAGTAGTGAACCGGGACAGAATTCACCCCTCCACTTT.

The rearrangement links TRBV9 to TRBJ1-2, with 7 bases identical to TRBD1. The length of the CDR3 is 13 residues. V trimming: 4 bases; J trimming: 6 bases; junction bases outside the gene matches: 6. Germline-derived CDR1 and CDR2 are SGDLS and YYNGEE. Here the CDR3 DNA reads TGTGCCAGCAGCAAAGGGACAGACGATGGCTACACCTTC. Its protein is CASSKGTDDGYTF.

CDR3 DNA: TGTGCCAGCACACTCGATACGGTAGACAATGAGCAGTTCTTC. Translated, it gives CASTLDTVDNEQFF. This rearrangement joins TRBV11-2 to TRBJ2-1; D gene ambiguous. With 7 bases removed from V and 5 bases from J, the gap between germline ends came to 15 bases. CDR3 length equals 14 residues. CDR1 and CDR2 from the germline V gene are SGHAT and FQNNGV.

The genes are TRBV5-5 and TRBJ1-2; weak D call: TRBD1 (6 bases). Germline V gene data show CDR1 as SGHKS and CDR2 as YYEKEE (reference sequence). V was cut by 2 bases and J by 7 bases, with 15 bases left in between. The CDR3 has 14 amino acids. For the CDR3, the DNA is TGTGCCAGCAGCTTAAGTCAGGGGCGTGTTGGCTACACCTTC. Protein sequence: CASSLSQGRVGYTF. The full variable domain, in which reference TRBV5-5 and TRBJ1-2 provide the parts outside the CDR3, is DAGVTQSPTHLIKTRGQQVTLRCSPISGHKSVSWYQQVLGQGPQFIFQYYEKEERGRGNFPDRFSARQFPNYSSELNVNALLLGDSALYLCASSLSQGRVGYTFGSGTRLTVV.

Notes on this clone: The same CDR3 can be traced to other DNA sequences in this sample. This rearrangement joins TRBV7-9 to TRBJ2-3; D unclear. Looked up from germline, CDR1 is SEHNR and CDR2 is FQNEAQ (reference sequence). The CDR3 runs to 11 residues. V lost 6 bases, J lost 6 bases, and 7 bases lay in between. The CDR3 nucleotides are TGTGCCAGCAGTCCCCGGGATACGCAGTATTTT. It codes for CASSPRDTQYF.

In its sample, this clone was seen once. V is TRBV5-4 and J is TRBJ2-2, with 9 bases lining up with TRBD1. Germline values: CDR1 SGHNT, CDR2 YYREEE (reference sequence). The CDR3 runs 15 residues. J lost 4 bases, V lost 2 bases, and 3 bases had no gene match. The CDR3 spells CASSFRDRVTGELFF. In nucleotides, the CDR3 is TGTGCCAGCAGCTTCCGGGACAGGGTCACCGGGGAGCTGTTTTTT.

The genes are TRBV27 and TRBJ1-6; D remains unclear. This CDR3 comprises 15 residues. Germline CDR1 is MNHEY and CDR2 is SMNVEV (reference sequence). The germline V and J ends were trimmed by 6 bases and 3 bases, with 12 bases remaining between them. The CDR3 reads CASSPQDGYNSPLHF. The CDR3 DNA reads TGTGCCAGCAGCCCCCAGGATGGCTATAATTCACCCCTCCACTTT.

The chain joins TRBV9 to TRBJ1-4; TRBD1 is a possible D gene (5 bases). CDR3 length: 15 amino acids. Germline loops: CDR1 SGDLS, CDR2 YYNGEE. The V and J ends lost 2 bases and 0 bases respectively, with 8 bases between them. CDR3 in amino acids: CASSVRAATNEKLFF. The DNA for the CDR3 is TGTGCCAGCAGCGTCAGGGCAGCAACTAATGAAAAACTGTTTTTT.

V gene TRBV10-2 combines with J gene TRBJ2-3; 9 bases map to TRBD2. CDR1 is WSHSY and CDR2 is SAAADI in the germline V gene. After removal of 11 bases from V and 6 bases from J, the junction contained 9 bases not matched to a gene. The CDR3 sequence is 13 residues long. The CDR3 loop reads CAAGSSGSDTQYF. The CDR3 DNA is TGCGCCGCTGGGAGTAGCGGGAGTGATACGCAGTATTTT.

The chain recombines TRBV19 with TRBJ1-5, with TRBD1 matching over 8 bases. Germline V lookup: CDR1 LNHDA, CDR2 SQIVND (reference sequence). The V segment lost 7 bases and the J segment 0 bases; nucleotides outside the gene matches: 8. CDR3 length: 16 residues. This chain's CDR3 is CASNYRGSRSNQPQHF. The CDR3 nucleotides read TGTGCCAGTAATTACAGGGGGAGTCGTAGCAATCAGCCCCAGCATTTT.

V gene TRBV6-5 combines with J gene TRBJ1-1, with D possibly being TRBD1 (6 bases). CDR3 length: 15 residues. With 1 base removed from V and 0 bases from J, the gap between germline ends came to 9 bases. Germline V lookup: CDR1 MNHEY, CDR2 SVGAGI. CDR3 sequence (DNA): TGTGCCAGCAGTTACTTAGCAGGGGTGAACACTGAAGCTTTCTTT. Its translation is CASSYLAGVNTEAFF.

The chain recombines TRBV6-5 with TRBJ2-5, with D possibly matching TRBD1 (5 bases). Trimming stripped 5 bases from V and 5 bases from J, with 12 bases between. The germline V gene has CDR1 MNHEY and CDR2 SVGAGI. The CDR3 has 13 residues. CDR3: CASSRQGGETQYF. CDR3 coding DNA: TGTGCCAGCAGTCGGCAGGGTGGGGAGACCCAGTACTTC.

The chain recombines TRBV29-1 with TRBJ2-1; D not certain. Per germline, CDR1 SQVTM and CDR2 ANQGSEA. This CDR3 region has 12 residues. Trimming stripped 7 bases from V and 3 bases from J, with 10 bases between. In nucleotides, the CDR3 is TGCAGCGGTGGGCTGGGCTACAATGAGCAGTTCTTC. Protein sequence: CSGGLGYNEQFF.

The chain combines TRBV3-1 (or the pseudogene TRBV3-2) with TRBJ1-5; no clear D gene. Germline V gene lookup returns CDR1 LGHDT and CDR2 YNNKEL (reference sequence). This CDR3 has 13 amino acids. Between the trimmed V and J ends, which lost 4 bases and 4 bases, there was a span of 8 bases. The CDR3 loop is CASSPAANQPQHF. The DNA for the CDR3 is TGTGCCAGCAGCCCAGCGGCGAATCAGCCCCAGCATTTT.

The chain recombines TRBV6-2 or TRBV6-3 with TRBJ1-2; D ambiguous. Trimming cost V 2 bases and J 6 bases, with 7 bases left between them. Germline CDR1 reads MNHEY; CDR2 reads SVGEGT. This CDR3 is built from 12 residues. The CDR3 DNA reads TGTGCCAGCAGTTACGGCGGTAATGGCTACACCTTC. It codes for CASSYGGNGYTF.